This T cell receptor (beta chain) was captured by sequencing in a study of beta chain features in type 1 diabetes (dated by TCRdb to the late 2010s). Background for the entire study: Mean age, gender distribution, total cell number and subset yield did not differ between patients and healthy donors. Regulatory and stem cell-like memory subsets were isolated from only 8 patients and roughly 8 healthy donors, whereas naive and central memory subsets came from all 30 or so donors. Across all samples, about 110 million sorted cells were examined, and cell number per subset correlated strongly with RNA yield. In the study, recently diagnosed type 1 diabetes patients and matched healthy donors were compared on the TCRB repertoires of their sorted circulating CD4+ T cell subsets.

Note on this clone: Its antigen specificity is not known. Per-base quality was not reported, and no clone a single base away is much larger than it.

Study-wide conclusions, independent of this receptor: HLA sub-analyses involved small numbers of individuals, so any influence of HLA type on TCRB rearrangement remained unresolved. The naive, central memory and regulatory TCRB repertoires appeared to resemble one another more closely among patients than among healthy donors. Fewer insertions and more nucleotide deletions at VDJ recombination sites were observed in patients with type 1 diabetes, implying thymic rearrangement abnormalities. PCR may preferentially amplify shorter templates, but because patient and control samples were amplified and corrected together, any resulting skew would affect both groups equally. Because cDNA rather than genomic DNA was sequenced, highly expressing activated cells could have been over-represented, although no difference in activation and CD3 levels was found between groups. A moderate but significant shortening of TCRB CDR3 length was observed in type 1 diabetes patients in all four CD4+ subsets.

The High Capacity cDNA Reverse Transcription Kit was used to reverse transcribe all of the isolated RNA, meaning that expressed TCRB transcripts were what got sequenced. Deep immunoSEQ sequencing was performed on naive, central memory and regulatory T cell samples, with an average of around 3.4 million total reads per sample. After sorted cells were lysed in RLT buffer, RNA was extracted with DNase-treated RNeasy Micro or Mini kits, with the choice depending on cell number. Each cell subset was processed separately to prevent cross-contamination, with patient and healthy donor samples processed together. TCRB sequences were amplified from cDNA with the immunoSEQ multiplex PCR, producing 87-bp fragments spanning the CDR3 region. Sequencing of the amplicons was performed on the Illumina HiSeq platform. On the authors' methods: PCR bias was computationally corrected using synthetic template baselines, reads within Hamming distance 2 were collapsed, and singletons that could not be merged were discarded. Reads were aligned against IMGT to assign V, D and J genes, CDR3 length and insertions or deletions at six rearrangement sites. Within each subset, clonotype counts were normalized to sorted cell number, and only after that were true diversity and Gini coefficients computed with the tcR R package. The overlap coefficient, calculated on TCRB nucleotide sequences, was used to measure repertoire sharing. This immuneACCESS table, as held by TCRdb, lists in-frame sequences with V and J called but not all clones. Of the missing ones, under half trace to an unresolved V gene in checked studies; the others have no known cause. Clone size and the V and J calls come from that table; the DNA yielded D and trimming. The table for this sample lists more than 300,000 clones; 8% of them were counted only once. The top ten clones comprise 0.44% of the sample.

A single peripheral blood draw of approximately 110 mL on average was collected from each donor into heparinised tubes. Naive, central memory, regulatory and stem cell-like memory CD4+ T cells were sorted on a BD FACSAria II using a panel including CD45RO, CCR7, CD25, CD127, CD95 and CD27. Every sorted population had a purity above 98%. Right away, PBMCs were isolated by Lymphoprep density gradient centrifugation and were stained directly, with no culture step. To minimize batch effects, samples were stained and sorted in pairs, one healthy donor with one patient per experiment. The CDR3, from cysteine to phenylalanine, totals 14 residues. The read is trimmed to its CDR3 DNA, 42 bases read in frame from base 1. CDR1 MNHEY and CDR2 SMNVEV are derived from the germline V gene (reference sequence). The trim is 6 bases for V and 5 bases for J, with a gap of 16 bases between the germline ends.

Recombination linked TRBV27 to TRBJ1-1; the D region possibly corresponds to TRBD1 (5 bases align). This clonotype originated in a woman between 18 and 29 years old in good health. What was sequenced was central memory CD4+ T cells from blood. The sequenced DNA is TGTGCCAGCAGCCGGATGGGGCTAGGGACTGAAGCTTTCTTT. Its amino acids are CASSRMGLGTEAFF.